A selection of T cell receptor beta chains follows, all from one sample in a study of blood T cell repertoires in COVID-19. Sequenced by immunoSEQ multiplex PCR; TCRdb stores in-frame clones only, minus some. The sample lists 73,000 or so clones, 86% occurring once. Sequenced material: peripheral blood. The receptors were sampled from a man aged 25-45 years with acute or convalescent COVID-19. CDR3s include the opening cysteine and the closing phenylalanine or tryptophan. A D gene is named only where the DNA matches it firmly. Size is stated for part of the rows, as once, few or many counts, or as a class when the clone is expanded.

abundance: -
j_gene: TRBJ2-7
v_gene: TRBV6-6
d_gene: -
CDR3aa: CATRVGESEQYF
CDR3nt: TGTGCCACCAGAGTCGGGGAGTCCGAGCAGTACTTC

abundance: -
j_gene: TRBJ2-1
v_gene: TRBV5-1
d_gene: -
CDR3aa: CASSLGPTSSYEQFF
CDR3nt: TGCGCCAGCAGCTTGGGTCCGACTAGTTCCTATGAGCAGTTCTTC

abundance: -
j_gene: TRBJ2-7
v_gene: TRBV3-1/TRBV3-2
d_gene: -
CDR3aa: CASSQAPREQYF
CDR3nt: TGTGCCAGCAGCCAGGCCCCCAGGGAGCAGTACTTC

abundance: -
j_gene: TRBJ1-2
v_gene: TRBV20-1
d_gene: -
CDR3aa: CSASPDLEYGYTF
CDR3nt: TGCAGTGCTAGTCCGGACTTGGAGTATGGCTACACCTTC

abundance: -
j_gene: TRBJ1-5
v_gene: TRBV6-2/TRBV6-3
d_gene: TRBD1
CDR3aa: CASSSPGQSNQPQHF
CDR3nt: TGTGCCAGCAGTTCCCCGGGACAGAGCAATCAGCCCCAGCATTTT

abundance: -
j_gene: TRBJ2-5
v_gene: TRBV6-5
d_gene: -
CDR3aa: CASSYSIGGTQYF
CDR3nt: TGTGCCAGCAGTTACTCGATAGGAGGGACCCAGTACTTC

abundance: -
j_gene: TRBJ1-6
v_gene: TRBV6-6
d_gene: -
CDR3aa: CASSSDGNNSPLHF
CDR3nt: TGTGCCAGCAGTTCCGACGGGAACAATTCACCCCTCCACTTT

abundance: -
j_gene: TRBJ2-3
v_gene: TRBV24-1
d_gene: TRBD2
CDR3aa: CATSGSGSSPGGTDTQYF
CDR3nt: TGTGCCACCAGTGGCAGCGGGAGCTCTCCGGGGGGTACAGATACGCAGTATTTT

abundance: -
j_gene: TRBJ2-7
v_gene: TRBV7-2
d_gene: -
CDR3aa: CASSFTAGYEQYF
CDR3nt: TGTGCCAGCAGCTTCACAGCAGGGTACGAGCAGTACTTC

abundance: -
j_gene: TRBJ2-7
v_gene: TRBV7-2
d_gene: TRBD2
CDR3aa: CASSFQRLAGAYEQYF
CDR3nt: TGTGCCAGCAGCTTCCAGCGGCTAGCGGGGGCCTACGAGCAGTACTTC

abundance: -
j_gene: TRBJ2-7
v_gene: TRBV7-2
d_gene: TRBD1
CDR3aa: CASSYGTGGLSSYEQYF
CDR3nt: TGTGCCAGCAGCTATGGGACAGGGGGTTTAAGCTCCTACGAGCAGTACTTC

abundance: -
j_gene: TRBJ1-1
v_gene: TRBV2
d_gene: TRBD1
CDR3aa: CASSGQGFLTNTEAFF
CDR3nt: TGTGCCAGCAGTGGACAGGGATTCTTAACCAACACTGAAGCTTTCTTT

abundance: -
j_gene: TRBJ2-7
v_gene: TRBV5-4
d_gene: -
CDR3aa: CASSSGGGEQYF
CDR3nt: TGTGCCAGCAGTTCAGGGGGAGGCGAGCAGTACTTC

abundance: -
j_gene: TRBJ2-3
v_gene: TRBV7-8
d_gene: TRBD2
CDR3aa: CASSLSLAGVSTDTQYF
CDR3nt: TGTGCCAGCAGCTTATCTCTAGCGGGAGTAAGCACAGATACGCAGTATTTT

abundance: once
j_gene: TRBJ2-3
v_gene: TRBV7-5
d_gene: -
CDR3aa: CARSSQRDCTDTQYF
CDR3nt: TGTGCCAGAAGCTCCCAGCGGGACTGCACAGATACGCAGTATTTT

abundance: -
j_gene: TRBJ1-1
v_gene: TRBV29-1
d_gene: -
CDR3aa: CSVEVDRSGGIRASAFF
CDR3nt: TGCAGCGTAGAGGTAGATAGGAGTGGGGGGATCCGGGCGTCAGCTTTCTTT

abundance: -
j_gene: TRBJ1-1
v_gene: TRBV7-9
d_gene: TRBD1
CDR3aa: CASSLANRQGSEAFF
CDR3nt: TGTGCCAGCAGCTTAGCGAACCGACAGGGATCTGAAGCTTTCTTT

abundance: once
j_gene: TRBJ2-2
v_gene: TRBV30
d_gene: TRBD1
CDR3aa: CAWNVQGAGELFF
CDR3nt: TGTGCCTGGAATGTACAGGGGGCCGGGGAGCTGTTTTTT

abundance: -
j_gene: TRBJ1-5
v_gene: TRBV5-5
d_gene: -
CDR3aa: CASSSVPGRMGSNQPQHF
CDR3nt: TGTGCCAGCAGCTCTGTCCCAGGGCGAATGGGTAGCAATCAGCCCCAGCATTTT

abundance: once
j_gene: TRBJ1-2
v_gene: TRBV2
d_gene: -
CDR3aa: CASSEARSAYGYTF
CDR3nt: TGTGCCAGCAGTGAAGCGCGTTCTGCCTATGGCTACACCTTC

abundance: -
j_gene: TRBJ2-1
v_gene: TRBV28
d_gene: TRBD2
CDR3aa: CASNIKGLAGDSSYNEQFF
CDR3nt: TGTGCCAGCAATATTAAGGGACTAGCGGGAGATAGCTCCTACAATGAGCAGTTCTTC

abundance: -
j_gene: TRBJ2-5
v_gene: TRBV2
d_gene: -
CDR3aa: CASSEAAGRETQYF
CDR3nt: TGTGCCAGCAGTGAGGCGGCGGGGAGGGAGACCCAGTACTTC

abundance: -
j_gene: TRBJ2-2
v_gene: TRBV5-4
d_gene: -
CDR3aa: CASSFYRNTGELFF
CDR3nt: TGTGCCAGCAGCTTTTACAGGAACACCGGGGAGCTGTTTTTT

abundance: few
j_gene: TRBJ2-1
v_gene: TRBV12-3/TRBV12-4
d_gene: -
CDR3aa: CASVGVGYNEQFF
CDR3nt: TGTGCCAGCGTAGGGGTTGGGTACAATGAGCAGTTCTTC

abundance: -
j_gene: TRBJ2-7
v_gene: TRBV6-5
d_gene: TRBD1
CDR3aa: CASSYRTGQDEQYF
CDR3nt: TGTGCCAGCAGTTACCGGACAGGGCAGGACGAGCAGTACTTC

abundance: -
j_gene: TRBJ2-7
v_gene: TRBV18
d_gene: TRBD2
CDR3aa: CASSPGLDYEQYF
CDR3nt: TGTGCCAGCTCACCGGGACTAGACTACGAGCAGTACTTC

abundance: -
j_gene: TRBJ1-1
v_gene: TRBV2
d_gene: TRBD1
CDR3aa: CASSRDRQFEAFF
CDR3nt: TGTGCCAGCAGCAGGGACAGGCAATTTGAGGCTTTCTTT

abundance: -
j_gene: TRBJ2-1
v_gene: TRBV27
d_gene: -
CDR3aa: CASSLSASFNEQFF
CDR3nt: TGTGCCAGCAGTTTATCGGCTAGCTTCAATGAGCAGTTCTTC

abundance: -
j_gene: TRBJ1-2
v_gene: TRBV18
d_gene: TRBD1
CDR3aa: CASSPGNRGLVDGYTF
CDR3nt: TGTGCCAGCTCACCTGGAAACAGGGGGCTAGTGGATGGCTACACCTTC

abundance: -
j_gene: TRBJ1-4
v_gene: TRBV6-2/TRBV6-3
d_gene: -
CDR3aa: CASSARQDSFEKLFF
CDR3nt: TGTGCCAGCAGTGCGAGACAGGACTCCTTTGAAAAACTGTTTTTT

abundance: -
j_gene: TRBJ1-1
v_gene: TRBV6-5
d_gene: -
CDR3aa: CATNPTGKGTEAFF
CDR3nt: TGTGCCACCAACCCAACAGGGAAGGGGACTGAAGCTTTCTTT

abundance: -
j_gene: TRBJ1-5
v_gene: TRBV7-2
d_gene: -
CDR3aa: CASSLGQRWGNQPQHF
CDR3nt: TGTGCCAGCAGCTTAGGACAGCGATGGGGCAATCAGCCCCAGCATTTT

abundance: -
j_gene: TRBJ1-5
v_gene: TRBV5-1
d_gene: TRBD1
CDR3aa: CASSQGTENQPQHF
CDR3nt: TGCGCCAGCAGCCAGGGGACAGAAAATCAGCCCCAGCATTTT